The 16 T cell receptor beta chains in this list originate from one sample, sequenced in a study of blood T cell repertoires in COVID-19. Sequencing used immunoSEQ multiplex PCR; TCRdb keeps in-frame clones, though not all of them. The table records around 250,000 clones, approximately 83% of them present only once. Sequencing used PBMCs or T cells enriched from blood (not recorded which). The origin of the receptors is a woman between 45 and 65 years old who had recovered from COVID-19.

This chain uses TRBV6-4 with TRBJ1-5; TRBD1 is a possible D gene (5 bases). Between the trimmed V and J ends, which lost 0 bases and 5 bases, there was a span of 8 bases. Germline CDR1 is MRHNA and CDR2 is SNTAGT. The CDR3 extends over 14 amino acids. The CDR3, as DNA: TGTGCCAGCAGTGACTCGGGGGGAGATCAGCCCCAGCATTTT. The encoded protein is CASSDSGGDQPQHF.

This CDR3 is CASRRLRVGQPQHF. The CDR3 DNA follows: TGTGCCAGCAGACGGCTCCGGGTTGGTCAGCCCCAGCATTTT. This sequence joins TRBV25-1 and TRBJ1-5; D unclear. This CDR3 is built from 14 residues. Germline V CDR1 and CDR2: MGHDK, SYGVNS. Trimming took 6 bases from V and 6 from J, leaving 15 bases between them.

The chain joins TRBV29-1 to TRBJ2-1, with TRBD2 identical over 12 bases. The germline V gene encodes CDR1 SQVTM and CDR2 ANQGSEA. Trimming took 4 bases from V and 0 from J; bases not matched to a gene: 4. This CDR3 contains 16 residues. The DNA for the CDR3 is TGCAGCGTTGCGGGACTAGCGGGCATCTCCTACAATGAGCAGTTCTTC. This encodes CSVAGLAGISYNEQFF.

V and J are TRBV5-5 and TRBJ2-7; D may be TRBD1 (6 bases). V lost 0 bases and J lost 2, with 9 bases in between. Germline CDR1 is SGHKS and CDR2 is YYEKEE (reference sequence). CDR3 length: 14 amino acids. This CDR3 reads CASSLDPGAYEQYF. For the CDR3, the DNA is TGTGCCAGCAGCTTGGATCCAGGGGCCTACGAGCAGTACTTC.

The rearrangement links TRBV27 to TRBJ1-2; 10 bases agree with TRBD1. The CDR3 runs to 15 residues. V lost 3 bases and J lost 4; bases outside the gene matches: 5. Germline V CDR1 and CDR2: MNHEY, SMNVEV (reference sequence). CDR3 in DNA: TGTGCCAGCAGTTTTCGACAGGGGGCCATCTATGGCTACACCTTC. Residues: CASSFRQGAIYGYTF.

The V call is TRBV10-3, the J call TRBJ1-1; D not certain. The CDR3 is 16 amino acids. V shed 0 bases and J shed 1 base, with 12 bases lying between them. Germline V gene data show CDR1 as ENHRY and CDR2 as SYGVKD. CDR3 sequence reads: CAISESWGEGNTEAFF. The CDR3 region has the DNA TGTGCCATCAGTGAGTCTTGGGGTGAGGGGAACACTGAAGCTTTCTTT.

This rearrangement joins TRBV5-4 to TRBJ2-1, with 10 bases lining up with TRBD2. J lost 5 bases, V lost 4 bases, and 9 bases had no gene match. The CDR3 has 16 amino acids. Germline V gene sequence: CDR1 SGHNT, CDR2 YYREEE (reference sequence). The CDR3 sequence: CASSPNRLAGDNEQFF. The CDR3 DNA reads as TGTGCCAGCAGCCCCAACAGACTAGCGGGTGACAATGAGCAGTTCTTC.

The rearrangement links TRBV6-5 to TRBJ1-1, with 7 bases that match TRBD1. The germline gives CDR1 MNHEY, CDR2 SVGAGI. The CDR3 extends over 15 amino acids. J was trimmed by 1 base and V by 6 bases; bases with no gene match: 8. Written as DNA, the CDR3 is TGTGCCAGCAGGCGCAGGGGGGAGACGAACACTGAAGCTTTCTTT. It is translated as CASRRRGETNTEAFF.

The chain couples TRBV7-9 to TRBJ2-1, with 8 bases identical to TRBD1. The CDR3 contains 13 residues. Trimming took 5 bases from V and 14 from J; bases not matched to a gene: 11. Looked up from germline, CDR1 is SEHNR and CDR2 is FQNEAQ (reference sequence). The DNA of the CDR3 is TGTGCCAGCAGCATTTTGGACAGGGTGCGTGAGTTCTTC. It translates to CASSILDRVREFF. Combining the CDR3 with reference TRBV7-9 and TRBJ2-1 gives the whole variable domain DTGVSQNPRHKITKRGQNVTFRCDPISEHNRLYWYRQTLGQGPEFLTYFQNEAQLEKSRLLSDRFSAERPKGSFSTLEIQRTEQGDSAMYLCASSILDRVREFFGPGTRLTVL.

This rearrangement joins TRBV3-1 (or the pseudogene TRBV3-2) to TRBJ2-7, with a weak D call TRBD1 (6 bases). The CDR3 is made up of 13 amino acids. Trimming took 4 bases from V and 6 from J, leaving 13 bases between them. Per the germline V gene, CDR1 is LGHDT and CDR2 is YNNKEL (reference sequence). This chain's CDR3 is CASSREWGPEQYF. DNA of the CDR3: TGTGCCAGCAGCCGAGAATGGGGGCCCGAGCAGTACTTC.

J is TRBJ2-7 and V is TRBV5-5; D is perhaps TRBD1 (5 bases). Trimming took off 4 bases at V and 1 base at J, with 9 bases between the two ends. Germline V gene data show CDR1 as SGHKS and CDR2 as YYEKEE (reference sequence). The CDR3 runs to 13 residues. CDR3 DNA sequence: TGTGCCAGCAGCCCTGGGGCATCCTACGAGCAGTACTTC. This sequence encodes CASSPGASYEQYF.

The V gene is TRBV28, the J gene TRBJ2-7, with 10 bases fitting TRBD2. V gave up 4 bases and J gave up 3 bases; unmatched junction bases: 18. CDR3 length: 19 amino acids. CDR1 and CDR2 (germline): MDHEN, SYDVKM. The CDR3: CASSSPSEREGSLVYEQYF. CDR3 DNA sequence: TGTGCCAGCAGTTCACCCAGCGAGCGGGAGGGAAGTCTAGTCTACGAGCAGTACTTC.

The DNA for the CDR3 is TGTGCCTGGAGTTCGACAGGGGGCTATCAGCCCCAGCATTTT. This gives the protein CAWSSTGGYQPQHF. The rearrangement uses TRBV30 and TRBJ1-5; 10 bases agree with TRBD1. Germline V CDR1 and CDR2: GTSNPN, SVGIG (reference sequence). The length of the CDR3 is 14 residues. V was clipped by 2 bases and J by 5 bases; unmatched bases: 3.

The CDR3 DNA reads TGCGCCAGCAGCTTGGCGGGACAGGGGGCTGATTCACCCCTCCACTTT. Its translation is CASSLAGQGADSPLHF. The chain recombines TRBV5-1 with TRBJ1-6; 12 positions match TRBD1. This CDR3 comprises 16 residues. V dropped 0 bases and J dropped 8; count of bases not matched to a gene: 3. Germline V gene data show CDR1 as SGHRS and CDR2 as YFSETQ.

CDR3 DNA sequence: TGTGCCAGCAGCTCCCTAGGGGCCCTAGGGGTAGGCGTCGGCACAGATACGCAGTATTTT. Encoded protein: CASSSLGALGVGVGTDTQYF. This rearrangement joins TRBV28 to TRBJ2-3, with D perhaps TRBD1 (5 bases). Germline lookup yields CDR1 MDHEN and CDR2 SYDVKM. The CDR3 extends over 20 amino acids. The V end was cut by 6 bases, the J end by 1 base, with 29 bases between.

J is TRBJ2-5 and V is TRBV18; 9 nucleotides line up with TRBD2. The CDR3 spans 15 residues. Germline lookup yields CDR1 KGHSH and CDR2 LQKENI. After removal of 0 bases from V and 4 bases from J, the junction contained 3 bases not matched to a gene. This CDR3 reads CASSPPSGRRETQYF. In DNA form, the CDR3 reads TGTGCCAGCTCACCACCTAGCGGGAGAAGAGAGACCCAGTACTTC.